Listed here are 7 T cell receptor beta chains from one sample, sequenced in a study of T cells in tuberculosis. Data came from immunoSEQ multiplex PCR; TCRdb stores just in-frame clones and leaves some out. This table holds around 30,000 clones, just over 90% found once. Time point denoted: new active TB diagnosis, blood taken before or within 7 days of starting treatment. This sample comprised PBMCs, obtained at tuberculosis diagnosis. Source of these receptors: an adult with tuberculosis.

The chain employs TRBV30 and TRBJ1-1; 8 nucleotides align to TRBD1. The CDR3 spans 12 residues. Germline V gene data show CDR1 as GTSNPN and CDR2 as SVGIG (reference sequence). The V gene end was trimmed by 3 bases and the J gene end by 12 bases; junction bases not matched to a gene: 9. The CDR3 nucleotides read TGTGCCTGGAGCGTAGGACAGGGTGGTACTTTCTTT. This gives the protein CAWSVGQGGTFF.

V is TRBV19 and J is TRBJ2-7, with D possibly TRBD2 on 6 matching bases. The CDR3 runs to 15 residues. Trimming removed 1 base from V and 2 bases from J, with 12 bases in between. Germline CDR1 reads LNHDA; CDR2 reads SQIVND (reference sequence). The CDR3 nucleotides are TGTGCCAGTAGTATAGCGAGGGCGGGGACCTACGAGCAGTACTTC. This encodes CASSIARAGTYEQYF. Combining the CDR3 with reference TRBV19 and TRBJ2-7 gives the whole variable domain DGGITQSPKYLFRKEGQNVTLSCEQNLNHDAMYWYRQDPGQGLRLIYYSQIVNDFQKGDIAEGYSVSREKKESFPLTVTSAQKNPTAFYLCASSIARAGTYEQYFGPGTRLTVT.

CDR3: CASSVGIQGAGHEQYF. The CDR3 DNA reads TGTGCCAGCAGCGTAGGGATACAGGGGGCCGGGCACGAGCAGTACTTC. This chain connects TRBV9 to TRBJ2-7, with 9 bases aligning to TRBD1. Germline V gene lookup returns CDR1 SGDLS and CDR2 YYNGEE. V gave up 0 bases and J gave up 5 bases; unmatched junction bases: 9. This CDR3 is 16 amino acids long.

The chain is built from TRBV5-1 and TRBJ2-7; TRBD1 is a possible D gene (5 bases). The V gene lost 0 bases and the J gene lost 2 bases, with 12 bases spanning the gap. Germline V CDR1 and CDR2: SGHRS, YFSETQ. CDR3 length: 15 residues. DNA of the CDR3: TGCGCCAGCAGCTTGGAGGCAGGGTATCCCTACGAGCAGTACTTC. Encoded protein: CASSLEAGYPYEQYF. The entire variable domain, with the rest obtained from reference TRBV5-1 and TRBJ2-7, is as follows: KAGVTQTPRYLIKTRGQQVTLSCSPISGHRSVSWYQQTPGQGLQFLFEYFSETQRNKGNFPGRFSGRQFSNSRSEMNVSTLELGDSALYLCASSLEAGYPYEQYFGPGTRLTVT.

This chain uses TRBV4-2 with TRBJ2-1, with D uncertain. Trimming took off 0 bases at V and 9 bases at J, with 15 bases between the two ends. The CDR3 extends over 15 amino acids. Looked up from germline, CDR1 is LGHNA and CDR2 is YNFKEQ. The CDR3 loop is CASSQDLSATGEQFF. The CDR3 coding sequence is TGTGCCAGCAGCCAAGACTTGTCTGCCACGGGTGAGCAGTTCTTC.

This chain connects TRBV10-3 to TRBJ2-1; TRBD2 aligns across 7 bases. This CDR3 has 16 residues. Germline values: CDR1 ENHRY, CDR2 SYGVKD. Trimming at V came to 2 bases and at J to 0 bases, leaving 4 bases not matched to a gene. The CDR3: CAISEPGLSSYNEQFF. The CDR3 region has the DNA TGTGCCATCAGTGAGCCGGGACTAAGCTCCTACAATGAGCAGTTCTTC.

The sample holds one count of this clone. The chain is built from TRBV6-6 and TRBJ2-7, with 11 positions matching TRBD2. The CDR3 runs to 15 residues. The V gene end was trimmed by 0 bases and the J gene end by 7 bases; junction bases not matched to a gene: 5. CDR1 and CDR2 from the germline V gene are MNHNY and SVGAGI (reference sequence). CDR3 sequence (DNA): TGTGCCAGCAGTTACTCACTAGCGGGGGTGTCTGAGCAGTACTTC. The encoded protein is CASSYSLAGVSEQYF.